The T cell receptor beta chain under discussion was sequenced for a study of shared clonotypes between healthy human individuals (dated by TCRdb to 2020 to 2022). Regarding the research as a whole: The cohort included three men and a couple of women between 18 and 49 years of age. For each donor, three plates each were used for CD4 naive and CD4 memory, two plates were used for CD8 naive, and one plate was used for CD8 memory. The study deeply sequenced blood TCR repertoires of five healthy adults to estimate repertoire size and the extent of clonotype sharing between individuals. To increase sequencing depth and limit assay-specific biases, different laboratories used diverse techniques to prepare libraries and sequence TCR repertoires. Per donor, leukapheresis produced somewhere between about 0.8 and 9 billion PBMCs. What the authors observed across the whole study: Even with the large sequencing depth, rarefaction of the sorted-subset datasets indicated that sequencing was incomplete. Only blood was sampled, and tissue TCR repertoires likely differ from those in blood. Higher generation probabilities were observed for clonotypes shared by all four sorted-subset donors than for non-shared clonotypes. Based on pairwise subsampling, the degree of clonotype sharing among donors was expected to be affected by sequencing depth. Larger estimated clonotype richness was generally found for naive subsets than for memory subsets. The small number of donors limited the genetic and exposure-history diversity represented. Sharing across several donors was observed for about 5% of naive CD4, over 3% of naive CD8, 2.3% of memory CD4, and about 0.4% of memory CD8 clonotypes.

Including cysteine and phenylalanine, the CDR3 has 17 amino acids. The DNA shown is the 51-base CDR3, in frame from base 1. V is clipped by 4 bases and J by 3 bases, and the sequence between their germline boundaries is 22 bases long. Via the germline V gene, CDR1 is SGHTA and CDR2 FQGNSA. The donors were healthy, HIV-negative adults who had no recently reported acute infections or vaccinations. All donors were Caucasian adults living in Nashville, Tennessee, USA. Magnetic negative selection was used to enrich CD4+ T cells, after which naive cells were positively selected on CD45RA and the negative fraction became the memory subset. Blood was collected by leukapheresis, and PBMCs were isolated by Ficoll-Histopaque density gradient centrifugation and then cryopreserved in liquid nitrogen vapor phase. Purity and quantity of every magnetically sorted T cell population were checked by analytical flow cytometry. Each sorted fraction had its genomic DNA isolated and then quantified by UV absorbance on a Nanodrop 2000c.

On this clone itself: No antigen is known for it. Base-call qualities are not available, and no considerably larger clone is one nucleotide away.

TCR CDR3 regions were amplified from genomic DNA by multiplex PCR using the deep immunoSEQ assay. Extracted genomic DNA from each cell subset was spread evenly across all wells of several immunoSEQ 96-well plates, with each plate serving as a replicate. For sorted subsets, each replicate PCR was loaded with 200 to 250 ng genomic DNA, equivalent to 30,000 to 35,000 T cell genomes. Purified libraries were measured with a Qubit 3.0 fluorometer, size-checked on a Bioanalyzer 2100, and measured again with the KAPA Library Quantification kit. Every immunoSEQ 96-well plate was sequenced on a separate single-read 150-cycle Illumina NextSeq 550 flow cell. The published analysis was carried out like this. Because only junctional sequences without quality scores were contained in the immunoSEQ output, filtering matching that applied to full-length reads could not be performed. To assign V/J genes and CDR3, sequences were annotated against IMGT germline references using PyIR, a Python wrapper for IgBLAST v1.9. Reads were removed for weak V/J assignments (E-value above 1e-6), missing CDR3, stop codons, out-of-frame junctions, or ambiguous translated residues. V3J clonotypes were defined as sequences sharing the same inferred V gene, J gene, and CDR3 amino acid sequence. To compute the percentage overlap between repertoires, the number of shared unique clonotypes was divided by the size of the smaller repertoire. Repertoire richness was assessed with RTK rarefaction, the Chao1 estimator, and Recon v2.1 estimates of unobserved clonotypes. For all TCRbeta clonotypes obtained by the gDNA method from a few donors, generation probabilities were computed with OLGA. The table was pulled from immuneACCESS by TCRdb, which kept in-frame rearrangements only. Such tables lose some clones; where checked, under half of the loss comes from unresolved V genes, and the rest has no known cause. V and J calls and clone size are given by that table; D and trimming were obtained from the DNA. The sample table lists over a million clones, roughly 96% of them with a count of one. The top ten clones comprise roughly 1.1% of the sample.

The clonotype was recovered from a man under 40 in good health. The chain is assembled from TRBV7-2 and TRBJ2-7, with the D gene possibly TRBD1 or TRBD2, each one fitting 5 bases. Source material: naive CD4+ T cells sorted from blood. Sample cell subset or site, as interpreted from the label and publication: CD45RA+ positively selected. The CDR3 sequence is CASSSGEGPPPFYEQYF. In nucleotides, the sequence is TGTGCCAGCAGCTCTGGTGAGGGACCACCACCCTTCTACGAGCAGTACTTC.